Shown below are 14 T cell receptor beta chains from a single sample sequenced in a study of blood T cell repertoires in COVID-19. TCRdb keeps only in-frame clones here, not all; method: immunoSEQ multiplex PCR. This table has about 98,000 clones, approximately 86% appearing once. The sequenced sample was peripheral blood. Receptors were obtained from an older man with active or convalescent COVID-19.

The chain joins TRBV7-9 to TRBJ1-2; the D gene is possibly TRBD1 (5 bases). With 5 bases removed from V and 1 base from J, the gap between germline ends came to 8 bases. The CDR3 is 13 residues long. Looked up from germline, CDR1 is SEHNR and CDR2 is FQNEAQ (reference sequence). CDR3 nucleotide sequence: TGTGCCAGCAGCCCAGGGAATAACTATGGCTACACCTTC. It specifies CASSPGNNYGYTF. Complete variable domain (other parts from reference TRBV7-9 and TRBJ1-2): DTGVSQNPRHKITKRGQNVTFRCDPISEHNRLYWYRQTLGQGPEFLTYFQNEAQLEKSRLLSDRFSAERPKGSFSTLEIQRTEQGDSAMYLCASSPGNNYGYTFGSGTRLTVV.

This clone showed up just once. The chain is built from TRBV11-3 and TRBJ2-1, with 14 bases identical to TRBD2. CDR3 length equals 16 residues. V lost 5 bases, J lost 4 bases, and 4 bases stayed unmatched. Germline CDR1 is SGHNT and CDR2 is YENEEA. The CDR3 reads CASSRLAGGVYNEQFF. The CDR3 DNA is TGTGCCAGCAGCCGACTAGCGGGGGGGGTATACAATGAGCAGTTCTTC.

V usage is TRBV7-8 and J usage is TRBJ2-7, with 7 bases lining up with TRBD1. The CDR3 runs to 14 residues. The V gene's germline CDR1 is SGHVS and CDR2 FQNEAQ. V lost 4 bases, J lost 2 bases, and 5 bases stayed unmatched. As DNA, the CDR3 is TGTGCCAGCAGCTCGGCTCAGGGGGCCTACGAGCAGTACTTC. This encodes CASSSAQGAYEQYF.

On this clone itself: Other DNA variants within this sample encode the same CDR3. The CDR3 DNA is TGTGCCAGCAGTCTGACAGGGGATCAGCCCCAGCATTTT. Protein sequence: CASSLTGDQPQHF. This chain links TRBV12-3 or TRBV12-4 with TRBJ1-5; 8 nucleotides line up with TRBD1. With 5 bases clipped from V and 5 bases from J, the junction kept 2 bases outside the gene matches. CDR3 size: 13 residues.

This clone was seen just once. The V gene is TRBV5-8, the J gene TRBJ1-2; possible D gene TRBD1, 6 bases. This CDR3 comprises 15 residues. The V gene's germline CDR1 is SGHTS and CDR2 YDEGEE. Deletions cut 9 bases from V and 5 bases from J, with 23 bases between. In DNA form, the CDR3 reads TGTGCCAACAGGAAGGAGGAGACAGGCATTTATGGCTACACCTTC. This codes for CANRKEETGIYGYTF.

This clone was detected once. J is TRBJ1-1 and V is TRBV10-3; tentative D call: TRBD1 (6 bases). The CDR3 has 13 amino acids. Between the trimmed V and J ends, which lost 3 bases and 1 base, there was a span of 6 bases. The V gene's germline CDR1 is ENHRY and CDR2 SYGVKD. The CDR3 DNA reads TGTGCCATCAGTGACAGGGGGAACACTGAAGCTTTCTTT. As protein: CAISDRGNTEAFF.

The rearrangement joins TRBV7-8 to TRBJ2-7; TRBD2 might be the D (6 bases). Between the trimmed V and J ends, which lost 1 base and 0 bases, there was a span of 10 bases. This CDR3 region has 15 residues. Germline CDR1 SGHVS, CDR2 FQNEAQ. Written as DNA, the CDR3 is TGTGCCAGCAGCTTAGGTGGGGGGTCCTCCTACGAGCAGTACTTC. This encodes CASSLGGGSSYEQYF.

The rearrangement links TRBV29-1 to TRBJ2-7; the D gene is possibly TRBD1 (6 bases). The germline V and J ends were trimmed by 6 bases and 0 bases, with 12 bases remaining between them. Germline loops: CDR1 SQVTM, CDR2 ANQGSEA. This CDR3 is built from 13 residues. The CDR3 sequence: CSVGDIRSYEQYF. The CDR3 region has the DNA TGCAGCGTGGGGGACATCCGCTCCTACGAGCAGTACTTC.

V and J are TRBV6-9 and TRBJ2-5; the match to TRBD1 covers 7 bases. V shed 8 bases and J 3 bases; nucleotides not matched to a gene: 6. Per the germline V gene, CDR1 is MNHGY and CDR2 is SVAAGI. This CDR3 is 13 amino acids long. In DNA, the CDR3 is TGTGCCAGCGGCAACACAGGGGAAGAGACCCAGTACTTC. It codes for CASGNTGEETQYF.

The CDR3 sequence: CASSLLQALTDTQYF. The CDR3 DNA reads as TGTGCCAGCAGCTTATTACAGGCCCTCACAGATACGCAGTATTTT. V and J are TRBV11-2 and TRBJ2-3; weak D call: TRBD1 (5 bases). The V end lost 2 bases, the J end lost 2 bases, and 11 bases lay between the germline ends. CDR3 length: 15 amino acids. Germline V lookup: CDR1 SGHAT, CDR2 FQNNGV.

The V and J genes are TRBV5-1 and TRBJ2-5; D gene uncertain. Germline CDR1 and CDR2: SGHRS and YFSETQ. The CDR3 loop spans 12 amino acids. V gave up 0 bases and J gave up 3 bases, with 3 bases separating them. The CDR3 reads CASSLVEETQYF. CDR3 DNA: TGCGCCAGCAGCTTGGTAGAAGAGACCCAGTACTTC.

The count of this clone is one. V usage is TRBV5-1 and J usage is TRBJ2-5; D might be TRBD2 (6 bases). Trimming took off 1 base at V and 2 bases at J, with 15 bases between the two ends. Germline-derived CDR1 and CDR2 are SGHRS and YFSETQ. The CDR3 loop spans 16 amino acids. The CDR3 protein is CASSLRVVGTQETQYF. For the CDR3, the DNA is TGCGCCAGCAGCTTGCGAGTTGTGGGGACTCAAGAGACCCAGTACTTC. Full variable domain (remainder filled in from reference TRBV5-1 and TRBJ2-5): KAGVTQTPRYLIKTRGQQVTLSCSPISGHRSVSWYQQTPGQGLQFLFEYFSETQRNKGNFPGRFSGRQFSNSRSEMNVSTLELGDSALYLCASSLRVVGTQETQYFGPGTRLLVL.

Here the CDR3 reads CASRRRQNTEAFF. CDR3 DNA sequence: TGTGCCAGCAGGCGTCGACAGAACACTGAAGCTTTCTTT. The V and J genes are TRBV27 and TRBJ1-1; D unclear. This CDR3 is 13 amino acids long. Germline CDR1 and CDR2: MNHEY and SMNVEV (reference sequence). V lost 6 bases, J lost 1 base, and 9 bases lay in between.

The chain is built from TRBV2 and TRBJ2-3, with D possibly TRBD2 on 6 matching bases. Per the germline V gene, CDR1 is SNHLY and CDR2 is FYNNEI. The CDR3 is 13 amino acids. Trimming removed 7 bases at V and 4 bases at J, with 12 bases between. DNA for the CDR3: TGTGCCAGCAAGACGGGGGTGGCAGATACGCAGTATTTT. It codes for CASKTGVADTQYF.